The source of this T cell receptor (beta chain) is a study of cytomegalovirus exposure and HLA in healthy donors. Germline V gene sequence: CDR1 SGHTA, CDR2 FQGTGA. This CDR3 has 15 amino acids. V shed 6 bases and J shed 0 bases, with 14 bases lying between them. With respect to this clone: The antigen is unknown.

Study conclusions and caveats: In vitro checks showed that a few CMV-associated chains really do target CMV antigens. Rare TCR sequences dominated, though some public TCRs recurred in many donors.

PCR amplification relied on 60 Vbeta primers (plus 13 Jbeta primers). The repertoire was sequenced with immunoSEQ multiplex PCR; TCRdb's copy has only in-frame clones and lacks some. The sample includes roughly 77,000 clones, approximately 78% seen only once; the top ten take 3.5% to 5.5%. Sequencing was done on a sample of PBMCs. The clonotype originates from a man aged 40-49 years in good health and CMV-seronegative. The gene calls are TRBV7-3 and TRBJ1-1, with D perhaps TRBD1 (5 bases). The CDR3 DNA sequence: TGTGCCAGCAGTCCCAGCGGGGGGTTGAACACTGAAGCTTTCTTT. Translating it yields CASSPSGGLNTEAFF.